The clone carrying this T cell receptor (beta chain) occurred once. What it binds is not known. As defined, naive CD8 cells were CD45RO-negative and positively selected for CCR7, with terminally differentiated effector memory CD45RA+ cells excluded. This sample was included in a study of shared clonotypes between healthy human individuals. Turning to the study itself: Each donor had three CD4 naive, three CD4 memory, two CD8 naive and one CD8 memory plate.

Assay: immunoSEQ multiplex PCR; the TCRdb copy retains only in-frame clones and omits some. The table has around 2,000,000 clones, 85% to 95% seen once. Notes on the study in general: A small donor pool kept down the genetic and exposure-history diversity that was represented.

Sequenced sample: naive CD8+ T cells from PBMCs. The receptor comes from a man in his late teens or twenties in good health. Some clones in this sample may be carry-over from other donors' samples.

CDR3 protein: CASSQELWGLNTEAFF. The CDR3 nucleotides are TGTGCCAGCAGCCAAGAGTTATGGGGGTTGAACACTGAAGCTTTCTTT. The chain combines TRBV14 with TRBJ1-1; weak D call: TRBD1 (5 bases). CDR3 length: 16 amino acids. Germline lookup yields CDR1 SGHDN and CDR2 FVKESK. The V gene lost 0 bases and the J gene lost 0 bases, with 11 bases spanning the gap.